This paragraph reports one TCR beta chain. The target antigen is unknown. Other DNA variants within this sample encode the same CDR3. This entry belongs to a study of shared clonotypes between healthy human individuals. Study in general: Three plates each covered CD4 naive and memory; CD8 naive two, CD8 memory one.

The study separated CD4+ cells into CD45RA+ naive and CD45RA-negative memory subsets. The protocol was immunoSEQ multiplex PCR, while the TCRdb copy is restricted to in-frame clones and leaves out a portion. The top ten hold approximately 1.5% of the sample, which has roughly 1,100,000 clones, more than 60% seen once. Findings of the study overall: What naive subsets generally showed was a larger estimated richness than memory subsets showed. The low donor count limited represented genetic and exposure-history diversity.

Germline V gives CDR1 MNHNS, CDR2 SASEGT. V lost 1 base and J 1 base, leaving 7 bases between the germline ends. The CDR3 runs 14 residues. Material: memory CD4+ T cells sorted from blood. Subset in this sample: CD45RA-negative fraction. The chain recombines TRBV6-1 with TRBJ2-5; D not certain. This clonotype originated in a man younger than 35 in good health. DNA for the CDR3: TGTGCCAGCAGTGAAGGAGGCTTCCAAGAGACCCAGTACTTC. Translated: CASSEGGFQETQYF.